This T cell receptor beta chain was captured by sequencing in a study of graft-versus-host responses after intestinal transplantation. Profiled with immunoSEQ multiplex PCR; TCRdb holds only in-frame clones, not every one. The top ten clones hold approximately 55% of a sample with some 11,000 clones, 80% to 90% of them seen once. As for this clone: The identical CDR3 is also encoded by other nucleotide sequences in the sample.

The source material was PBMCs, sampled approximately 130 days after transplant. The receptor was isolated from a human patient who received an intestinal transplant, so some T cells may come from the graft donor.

DNA of the CDR3: TGTGCCAGCAGCCAAGGGCAGATAAGCACTGAAGCTTTCTTT. Its protein is CASSQGQISTEAFF. The V call is TRBV14, the J call TRBJ1-1; D is undetermined. The CDR3 spans 14 residues. Between the trimmed V and J ends, which lost 1 base and 4 bases, there was a span of 10 bases. Looked up from germline, CDR1 is SGHDN and CDR2 is FVKESK. The full variable domain, rest sourced from reference TRBV14 and TRBJ1-1, is EAGVTQFPSHSVIEKGQTVTLRCDPISGHDNLYWYRRVMGKEIKFLLHFVKESKQDESGMPNNRFLAERTGGTYSTLKVQPAELEDSGVYFCASSQGQISTEAFFGQGTRLTVV.